This passage covers 17 T cell receptor beta chains from one sample sequenced in a study of shared clonotypes between healthy human individuals. Libraries were prepared by immunoSEQ multiplex PCR; TCRdb keeps only in-frame clonotypes and omits some of them. The table lists 2 million to 3 million clones, approximately 93% of them singletons. Sequencing was carried out using naive CD4+ T cells from PBMCs. As for subset: CD45RA+ positively selected. These receptors were taken from a man between 18 and 29 years old in good health. Some clones in this sample may be carry-over from other donors' samples.

The V call is TRBV7-3, the J call TRBJ2-5, with 7 bases matching TRBD2. The V segment lost 5 bases and the J segment 5 bases; nucleotides outside the gene matches: 11. CDR3 length: 15 residues. The germline gives CDR1 SGHTA, CDR2 FQGTGA. The CDR3 is CASSPAGDSYETQYF. CDR3 bases: TGTGCCAGCAGCCCTGCGGGGGACTCCTATGAGACCCAGTACTTC.

This clone was counted between two and nine times. V usage is TRBV2 and J usage is TRBJ1-1; TRBD1 matches at 7 bases. Looked up from germline, CDR1 is SNHLY and CDR2 is FYNNEI. With 5 bases clipped from V and 7 bases from J, the junction kept 4 bases outside the gene matches. The CDR3 is made up of 12 amino acids. The CDR3 nucleotides read TGTGCCAGCAGTAGAACAGGGGTTGAAGCTTTCTTT. Its translation: CASSRTGVEAFF.

The chain joins TRBV5-4 to TRBJ2-5, with D perhaps TRBD1 (6 bases). V gave up 0 bases and J gave up 5 bases, with 14 bases separating them. CDR1 is SGHNT and CDR2 is YYREEE in the germline V gene (reference sequence). This CDR3 has 15 amino acids. CDR3 protein: CASSLGQGMWETQYF. The CDR3 nucleotides are TGTGCCAGCAGCTTGGGGCAGGGGATGTGGGAGACCCAGTACTTC.

This chain joins TRBV7-9 and TRBJ2-1, with D possibly being TRBD1 (6 bases). CDR1 and CDR2 (germline): SEHNR, FQNEAQ (reference sequence). V lost 8 bases to trimming and J lost 4 bases, with 15 bases between them. This CDR3 spans 14 amino acids. This CDR3 reads CASSRTGQYNEQFF. The CDR3 nucleotides read TGTGCCAGCTCTCGTACAGGGCAATACAATGAGCAGTTCTTC.

Comments on this clone: At one boundary the junction diverges from the germline segment, which might be a read error. Here the CDR3 DNA reads TGTGCCATCAAACGACTAGCGGGCTGGCGGGGAGCTGTTTTT. Protein: CAIKRLAGWRGAVF. V is TRBV6-9 and J is TRBJ2-2, with 10 bases that match TRBD2. Germline V gene lookup returns CDR1 MNHGY and CDR2 SVAAGI. The CDR3 spans 14 residues.

As concerns this clone: This sample includes further DNA sequences coding for the same CDR3. The V and J genes are TRBV5-1 and TRBJ1-2; D is uncertain. V was pared by 3 bases and J by 0 bases, with 3 bases between. The V gene's germline CDR1 is SGHRS and CDR2 YFSETQ. There are 12 residues in the CDR3. The CDR3 bases are TGCGCCAGCAGCTCTCCTAACTATGGCTACACCTTC. Its protein is CASSSPNYGYTF.

J is TRBJ1-1 and V is TRBV5-1, with D possibly TRBD1 on 5 matching bases. Trimming removed 4 bases from V and 2 bases from J, with 12 bases in between. The CDR3 runs 14 residues. Germline-derived CDR1 and CDR2 are SGHRS and YFSETQ. In DNA form, the CDR3 reads TGCGCCAGCAGCAAGGACACGGCTAACACTGAAGCTTTCTTT. Translating gives CASSKDTANTEAFF.

The chain recombines TRBV28 with TRBJ1-2; D ambiguous. The germline gives CDR1 MDHEN, CDR2 SYDVKM. This CDR3 spans 16 amino acids. The V end was cut by 7 bases, the J end by 8 bases, with 26 bases between. CDR3 sequence reads: CASIGALNYGYGGYTF. The CDR3 DNA reads TGTGCCAGCATCGGAGCCCTTAACTATGGCTACGGGGGCTACACCTTC.

This chain uses TRBV11-1 with TRBJ2-5, with a tentative D call TRBD1 (7 bases). This CDR3 contains 15 residues. The V and J ends lost 2 bases and 3 bases respectively, with 13 bases between them. CDR1 and CDR2 (germline): SGHAT, FQDESV (reference sequence). The CDR3 sequence is CASSLQGRGEETQYF. The CDR3 DNA sequence: TGTGCCAGCAGCTTACAGGGCAGGGGGGAAGAGACCCAGTACTTC.

A note on this clone: Other DNA sequences in the sample encode the same CDR3. The chain carries TRBV18 and TRBJ1-1, with D hard to call. Trimming pared 3 bases from V and 3 bases from J, leaving 14 bases between. The CDR3 contains 15 residues. Germline CDR1 KGHSH, CDR2 LQKENI. Here the CDR3 reads CASSPRGGRDTEAFF. CDR3 in DNA: TGTGCCAGCTCACCCCGGGGAGGGAGGGACACTGAAGCTTTCTTT.

The chain uses TRBV30 and TRBJ1-2, with D possibly matching TRBD1 (5 bases). CDR1 and CDR2 from the germline V gene are GTSNPN and SVGIG (reference sequence). The CDR3 spans 15 residues. V was cut by 1 base and J by 4 bases, with 16 bases left in between. The CDR3 reads CAWSGGAQTLYGYTF. Here the CDR3 DNA reads TGTGCCTGGAGTGGAGGGGCCCAAACCCTCTATGGCTACACCTTC.

This clone has only one observation. This sequence joins TRBV5-1 and TRBJ1-1, with D maybe TRBD1 (6 bases). This CDR3 comprises 14 residues. Trimming cost V 5 bases and J 2 bases, with 13 bases left between them. From germline, CDR1 is SGHRS and CDR2 YFSETQ. The CDR3 sequence is CASRPPGVNTEAFF. As DNA, the CDR3 is TGCGCCAGCAGGCCGCCAGGGGTTAACACTGAAGCTTTCTTT.

The chain employs TRBV6-1 and TRBJ2-1; 9 bases match TRBD1. This CDR3 has 15 residues. Trimming removed 6 bases from V and 0 bases from J; junction bases left unmatched: 3. Germline CDR1 MNHNS, CDR2 SASEGT. Written as DNA, the CDR3 is TGTGCCAGCAGGCAGACAGGGGGCTCCTACAATGAGCAGTTCTTC. Encoded protein: CASRQTGGSYNEQFF.

V usage is TRBV2 and J usage is TRBJ1-2; 7 bases are a match to TRBD1. The germline V gene has CDR1 SNHLY and CDR2 FYNNEI. This CDR3 spans 14 amino acids. V lost 2 bases to trimming and J lost 3 bases; unmatched junction nucleotides: 3. CDR3: CASSELGTDYGYTF. The CDR3 DNA reads TGTGCCAGCAGTGAATTGGGGACAGACTATGGCTACACCTTC.

This chain's CDR3 is CASIGLLGGAETQYF. The CDR3 region has the DNA TGTGCCAGCATTGGCTTATTAGGGGGCGCGGAGACCCAGTACTTC. This sequence joins TRBV28 and TRBJ2-5; 7 nucleotides agree with TRBD1. This CDR3 comprises 15 residues. V was pared by 7 bases and J by 5 bases, with 13 bases of the junction left unmatched. The germline CDR1 and CDR2 sequences are MDHEN and SYDVKM.

V is TRBV7-6 and J is TRBJ2-3, with no clear D. This CDR3 region has 16 residues. Germline CDR1 SGHVS, CDR2 FNYEAQ. Trimming left V 2 bases short and J 4 bases short, with 16 bases between. The CDR3 DNA reads TGTGCCAGCAGCTTACTGTCAGATAGTGGCGCAGATACGCAGTATTTT. It translates to CASSLLSDSGADTQYF.

The chain has TRBV15 and TRBJ2-2, with D possibly TRBD1 on 6 matching bases. The CDR3 covers 15 residues. The germline V and J ends were trimmed by 5 bases and 6 bases, with 16 bases remaining between them. Germline values: CDR1 LNHNV, CDR2 YYDKDF (reference sequence). The CDR3 nucleotides are TGTGCCACCAGCTACGGGACAAGGGGAGCCGGGGAGCTGTTTTTT. Translating gives CATSYGTRGAGELFF.